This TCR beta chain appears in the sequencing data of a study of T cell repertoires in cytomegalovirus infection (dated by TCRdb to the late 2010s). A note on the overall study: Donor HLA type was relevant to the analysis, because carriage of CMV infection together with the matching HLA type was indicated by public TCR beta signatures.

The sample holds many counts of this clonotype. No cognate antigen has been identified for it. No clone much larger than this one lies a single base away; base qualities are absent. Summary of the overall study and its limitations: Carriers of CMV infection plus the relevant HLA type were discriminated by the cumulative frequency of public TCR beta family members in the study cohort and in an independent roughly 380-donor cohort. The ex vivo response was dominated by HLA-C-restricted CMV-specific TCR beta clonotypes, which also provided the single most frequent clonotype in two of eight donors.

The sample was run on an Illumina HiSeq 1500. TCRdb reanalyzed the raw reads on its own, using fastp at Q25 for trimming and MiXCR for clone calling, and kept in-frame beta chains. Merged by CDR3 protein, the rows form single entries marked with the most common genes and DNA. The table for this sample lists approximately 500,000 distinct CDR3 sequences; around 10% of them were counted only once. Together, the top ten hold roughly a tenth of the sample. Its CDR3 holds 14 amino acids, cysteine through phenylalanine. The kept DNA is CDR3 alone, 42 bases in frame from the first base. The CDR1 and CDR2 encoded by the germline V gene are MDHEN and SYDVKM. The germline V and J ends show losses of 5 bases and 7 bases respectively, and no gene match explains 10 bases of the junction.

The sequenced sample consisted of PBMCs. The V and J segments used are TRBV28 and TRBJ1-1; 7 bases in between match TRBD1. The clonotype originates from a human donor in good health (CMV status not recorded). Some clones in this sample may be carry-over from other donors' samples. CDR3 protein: CASSRPTGTFEAFF. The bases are TGTGCCAGCAGTCGCCCGACAGGGACGTTTGAAGCTTTCTTT.